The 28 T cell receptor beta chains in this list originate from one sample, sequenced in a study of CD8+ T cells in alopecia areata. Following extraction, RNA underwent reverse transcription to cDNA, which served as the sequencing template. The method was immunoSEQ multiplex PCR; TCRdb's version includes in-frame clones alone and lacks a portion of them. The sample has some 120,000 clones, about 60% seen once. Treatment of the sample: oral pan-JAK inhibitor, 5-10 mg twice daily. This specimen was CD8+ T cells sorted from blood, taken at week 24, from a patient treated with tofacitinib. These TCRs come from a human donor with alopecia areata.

The CDR3 reads CASSSPRAGPYEQYF. The DNA for the CDR3 is TGTGCCAGCAGCTCCCCTCGGGCCGGACCCTACGAGCAGTACTTC. The chain has TRBV7-8 and TRBJ2-7; D unclear. CDR3 size: 15 residues. Trimming took off 4 bases at V and 2 bases at J, with 15 bases between the two ends. Germline CDR1 reads SGHVS; CDR2 reads FQNEAQ.

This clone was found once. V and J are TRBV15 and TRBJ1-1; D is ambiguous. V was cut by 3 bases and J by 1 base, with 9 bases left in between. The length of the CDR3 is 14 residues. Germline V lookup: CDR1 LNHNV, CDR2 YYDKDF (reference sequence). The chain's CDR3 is CATSSEWGNTEAFF. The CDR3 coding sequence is TGTGCCACCAGCAGTGAATGGGGGAACACTGAAGCTTTCTTT.

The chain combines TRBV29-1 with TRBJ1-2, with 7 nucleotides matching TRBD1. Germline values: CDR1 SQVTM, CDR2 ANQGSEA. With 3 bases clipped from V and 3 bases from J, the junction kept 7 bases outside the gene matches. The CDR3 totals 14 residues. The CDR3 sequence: CSVDDREGDYGYTF. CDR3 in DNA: TGCAGCGTTGATGACAGGGAGGGGGACTATGGCTACACCTTC.

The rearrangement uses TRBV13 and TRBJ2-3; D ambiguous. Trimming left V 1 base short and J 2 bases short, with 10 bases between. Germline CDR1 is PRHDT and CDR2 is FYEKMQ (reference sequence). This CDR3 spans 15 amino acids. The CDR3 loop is CASSLEMGPTDTQYF. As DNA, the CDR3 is TGTGCCAGCAGCTTAGAAATGGGTCCCACAGATACGCAGTATTTT. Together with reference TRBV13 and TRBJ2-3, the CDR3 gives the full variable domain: AAGVIQSPRHLIKEKRETATLKCYPIPRHDTVYWYQQGPGQDPQFLISFYEKMQSDKGSIPDRFSAQQFSDYHSELNMSSLELGDSALYFCASSLEMGPTDTQYFGPGTRLTVL.

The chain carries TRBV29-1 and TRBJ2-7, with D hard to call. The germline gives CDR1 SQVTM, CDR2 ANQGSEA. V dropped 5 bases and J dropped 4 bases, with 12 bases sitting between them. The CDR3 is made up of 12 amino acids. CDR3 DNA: TGCAGCGTTAGAACGCTTGGATACGAGCAGTACTTC. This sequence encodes CSVRTLGYEQYF.

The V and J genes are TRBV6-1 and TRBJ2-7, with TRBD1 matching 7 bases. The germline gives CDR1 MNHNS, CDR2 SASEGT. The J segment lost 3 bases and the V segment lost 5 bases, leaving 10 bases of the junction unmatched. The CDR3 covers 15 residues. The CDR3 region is CASSTAWDSYYEQYF. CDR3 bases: TGTGCCAGCAGTACTGCCTGGGACAGCTACTACGAGCAGTACTTC.

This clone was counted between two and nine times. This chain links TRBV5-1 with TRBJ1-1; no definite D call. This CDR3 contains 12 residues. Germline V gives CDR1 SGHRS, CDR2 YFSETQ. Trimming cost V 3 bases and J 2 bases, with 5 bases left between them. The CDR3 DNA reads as TGCGCCAGCAGCTACAGTAACACTGAAGCTTTCTTT. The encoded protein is CASSYSNTEAFF.

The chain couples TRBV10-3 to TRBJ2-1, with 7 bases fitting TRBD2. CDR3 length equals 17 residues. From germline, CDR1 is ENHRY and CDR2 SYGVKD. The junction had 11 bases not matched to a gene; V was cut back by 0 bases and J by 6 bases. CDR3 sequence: CAISESIGAGSGNEQFF. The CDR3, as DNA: TGTGCCATCAGTGAGTCGATTGGAGCGGGGTCCGGCAATGAGCAGTTCTTC.

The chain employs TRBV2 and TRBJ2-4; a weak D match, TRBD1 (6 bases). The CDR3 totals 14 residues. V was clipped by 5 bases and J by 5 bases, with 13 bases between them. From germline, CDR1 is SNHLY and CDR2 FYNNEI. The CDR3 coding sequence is TGTGCCAGCAGTCAGACAGGTCATGAAAACATTCAGTACTTC. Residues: CASSQTGHENIQYF.

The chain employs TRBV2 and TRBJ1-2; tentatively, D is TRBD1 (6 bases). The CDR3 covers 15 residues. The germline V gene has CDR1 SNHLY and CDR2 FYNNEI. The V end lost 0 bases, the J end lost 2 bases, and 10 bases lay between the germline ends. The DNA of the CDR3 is TGTGCCAGCAGTGAAGCTTGGGGGGCCAACTATGGCTACACCTTC. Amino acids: CASSEAWGANYGYTF.

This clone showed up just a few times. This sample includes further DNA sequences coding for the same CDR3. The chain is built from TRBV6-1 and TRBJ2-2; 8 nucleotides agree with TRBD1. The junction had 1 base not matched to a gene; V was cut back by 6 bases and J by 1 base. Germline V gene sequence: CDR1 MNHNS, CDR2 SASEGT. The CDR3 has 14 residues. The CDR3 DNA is TGTGCCAGCAGAGACAGGGGGAACACCGGGGAGCTGTTTTTT. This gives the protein CASRDRGNTGELFF.

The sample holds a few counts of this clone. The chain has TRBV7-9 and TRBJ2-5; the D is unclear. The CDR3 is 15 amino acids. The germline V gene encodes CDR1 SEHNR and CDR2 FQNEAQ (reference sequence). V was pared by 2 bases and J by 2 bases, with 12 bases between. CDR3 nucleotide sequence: TGTGCCAGCAGCTTAAAACCCTTAGTTCAAGAGACCCAGTACTTC. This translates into CASSLKPLVQETQYF.

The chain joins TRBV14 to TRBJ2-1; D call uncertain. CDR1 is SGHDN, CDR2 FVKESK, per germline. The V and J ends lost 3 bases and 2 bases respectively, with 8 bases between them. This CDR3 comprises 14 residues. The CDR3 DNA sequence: TGTGCCAGCAGCCACCTCCGGACCTACAATGAGCAGTTCTTC. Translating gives CASSHLRTYNEQFF.

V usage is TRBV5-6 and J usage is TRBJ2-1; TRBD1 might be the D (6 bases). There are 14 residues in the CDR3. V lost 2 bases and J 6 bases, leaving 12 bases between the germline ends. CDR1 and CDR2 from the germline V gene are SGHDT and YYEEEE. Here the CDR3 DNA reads TGTGCCAGCAGCTTCGGCACAGGGAGCAATGAGCAGTTCTTC. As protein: CASSFGTGSNEQFF.

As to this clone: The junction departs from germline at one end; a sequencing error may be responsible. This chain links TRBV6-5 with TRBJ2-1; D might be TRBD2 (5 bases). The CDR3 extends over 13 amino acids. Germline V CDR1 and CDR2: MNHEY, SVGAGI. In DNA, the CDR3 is TGTGCCAGTGGCGAGCGGAATTACAATAAGCAGTTCTTC. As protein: CASGERNYNKQFF.

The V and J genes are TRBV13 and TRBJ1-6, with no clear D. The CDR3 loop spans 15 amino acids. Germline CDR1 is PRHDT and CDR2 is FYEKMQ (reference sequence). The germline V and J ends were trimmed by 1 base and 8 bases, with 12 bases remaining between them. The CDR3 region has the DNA TGTGCCAGCAGCTTAGAAAGGGAACCGGATTCACCCCTCCACTTT. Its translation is CASSLEREPDSPLHF. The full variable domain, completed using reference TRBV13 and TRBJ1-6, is AAGVIQSPRHLIKEKRETATLKCYPIPRHDTVYWYQQGPGQDPQFLISFYEKMQSDKGSIPDRFSAQQFSDYHSELNMSSLELGDSALYFCASSLEREPDSPLHFGNGTRLTVT.

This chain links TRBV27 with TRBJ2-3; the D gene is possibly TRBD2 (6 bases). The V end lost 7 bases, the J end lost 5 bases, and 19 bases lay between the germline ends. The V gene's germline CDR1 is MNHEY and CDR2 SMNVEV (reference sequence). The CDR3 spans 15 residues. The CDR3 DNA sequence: TGTGCCAGCAACCCCCTAGCGCAGGGCGGAGATACGCAGTATTTT. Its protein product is CASNPLAQGGDTQYF.

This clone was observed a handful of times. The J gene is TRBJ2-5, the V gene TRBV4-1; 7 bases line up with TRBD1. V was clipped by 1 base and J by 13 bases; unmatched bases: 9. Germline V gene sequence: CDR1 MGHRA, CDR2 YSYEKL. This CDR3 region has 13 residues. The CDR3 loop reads CASSQVQGQLVYF. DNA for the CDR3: TGCGCCAGCAGCCAAGTTCAGGGACAGCTGGTGTACTTC.

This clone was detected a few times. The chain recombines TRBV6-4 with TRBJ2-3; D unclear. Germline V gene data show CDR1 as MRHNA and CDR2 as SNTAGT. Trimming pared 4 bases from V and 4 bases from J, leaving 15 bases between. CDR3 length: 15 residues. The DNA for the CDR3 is TGTGCCAGCAGTGCCACGGGCGAATCCGCAGATACGCAGTATTTT. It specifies CASSATGESADTQYF.

CDR3 nucleotides: TGTGCCAGCAGCCATACGGGGGGGCCCACAGATACGCAGTATTTT. As protein: CASSHTGGPTDTQYF. J is TRBJ2-3 and V is TRBV9, with TRBD2 matching over 8 bases. The CDR3 is 15 amino acids. Germline-derived CDR1 and CDR2 are SGDLS and YYNGEE. Losses at the gene ends were 4 bases for V and 2 bases for J; bases not matched to a gene: 6.

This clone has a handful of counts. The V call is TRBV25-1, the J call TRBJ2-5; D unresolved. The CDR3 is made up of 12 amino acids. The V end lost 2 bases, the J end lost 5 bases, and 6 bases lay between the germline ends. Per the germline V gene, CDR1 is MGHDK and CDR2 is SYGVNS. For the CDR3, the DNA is TGTGCCAGCAGTGAACTAGGCGAGACCCAGTACTTC. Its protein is CASSELGETQYF.

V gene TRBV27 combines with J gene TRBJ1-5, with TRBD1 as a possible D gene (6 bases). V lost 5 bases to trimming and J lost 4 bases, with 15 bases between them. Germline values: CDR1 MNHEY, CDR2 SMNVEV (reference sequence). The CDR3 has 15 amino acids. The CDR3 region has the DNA TGTGCCAGCAGTCCCGAGACAGGCCCTAATCAGCCCCAGCATTTT. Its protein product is CASSPETGPNQPQHF.

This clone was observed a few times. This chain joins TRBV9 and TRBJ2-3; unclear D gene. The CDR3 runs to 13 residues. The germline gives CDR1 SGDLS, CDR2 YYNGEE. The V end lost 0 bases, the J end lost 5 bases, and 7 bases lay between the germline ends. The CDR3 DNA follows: TGTGCCAGCAGCGTAGGCGACGGAGATACGCAGTATTTT. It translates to CASSVGDGDTQYF. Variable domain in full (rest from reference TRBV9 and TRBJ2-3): DSGVTQTPKHLITATGQRVTLRCSPRSGDLSVYWYQQSLDQGLQFLIQYYNGEERAKGNILERFSAQQFPDLHSELNLSSLELGDSALYFCASSVGDGDTQYFGPGTRLTVL.

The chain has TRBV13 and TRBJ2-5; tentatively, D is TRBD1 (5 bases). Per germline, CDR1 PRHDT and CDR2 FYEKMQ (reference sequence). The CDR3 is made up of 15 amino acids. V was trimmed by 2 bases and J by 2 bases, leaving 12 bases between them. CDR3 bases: TGTGCCAGCAGCTTAAGGGTGACAGAGCAAGAGACCCAGTACTTC. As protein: CASSLRVTEQETQYF.

The CDR3, as DNA: TGTGCCAGCAGCCATAACCCGGGACAGGGGACGAACACTGAAGCTTTCTTT. This translates into CASSHNPGQGTNTEAFF. The rearrangement joins TRBV9 to TRBJ1-1; 10 nucleotides match TRBD1. CDR3 length: 17 residues. The germline CDR1 and CDR2 sequences are SGDLS and YYNGEE. Germline trimming cut 4 bases from V and 1 base from J; bases unmatched to any gene: 10.

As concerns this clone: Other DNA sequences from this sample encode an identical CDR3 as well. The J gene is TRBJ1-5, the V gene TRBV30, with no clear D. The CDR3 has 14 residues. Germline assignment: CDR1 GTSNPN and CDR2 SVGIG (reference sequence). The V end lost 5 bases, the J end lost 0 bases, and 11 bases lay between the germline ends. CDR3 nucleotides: TGTGCCTGGGGGTGGGAGAATAGCAATCAGCCCCAGCATTTT. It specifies CAWGWENSNQPQHF.

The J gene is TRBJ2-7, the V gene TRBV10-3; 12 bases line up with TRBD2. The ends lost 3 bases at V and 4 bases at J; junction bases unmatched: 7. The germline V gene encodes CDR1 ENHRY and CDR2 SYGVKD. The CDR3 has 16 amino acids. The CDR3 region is CAISDLRTSGEYEQYF. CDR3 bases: TGTGCCATCAGTGACTTACGGACTAGCGGGGAATACGAGCAGTACTTC.

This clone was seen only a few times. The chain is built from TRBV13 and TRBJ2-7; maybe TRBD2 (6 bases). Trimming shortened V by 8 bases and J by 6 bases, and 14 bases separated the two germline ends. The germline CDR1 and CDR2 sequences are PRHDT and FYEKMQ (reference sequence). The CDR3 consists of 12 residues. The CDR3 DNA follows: TGTGCCAGCGTGGCGGGGAACGGCGAGCAGTACTTC. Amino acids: CASVAGNGEQYF. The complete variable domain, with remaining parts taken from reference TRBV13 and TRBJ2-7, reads AAGVIQSPRHLIKEKRETATLKCYPIPRHDTVYWYQQGPGQDPQFLISFYEKMQSDKGSIPDRFSAQQFSDYHSELNMSSLELGDSALYFCASVAGNGEQYFGPGTRLTVT.